Presented here are 20 T cell receptor beta chains from one specimen sequenced in a study of regulatory T cells in long-lasting Graves disease. Through Arm-PCR of CDR3 regions and iRepertoire HTBI primers, TCR beta libraries were built. TCRdb redid the calling of the multiplex PCR reads with MiXCR, one entry per CDR3 protein. The sample lists under 450,000 distinct CDR3 sequences; roughly 17% were seen once. Time point: newly diagnosed GD, antithyroid drugs for less than 3 months. PBMC-derived RNA was used for the TCR library. Separately, the same data were catalogued under a study of T cells in Graves' hyperthyroidism and ophthalmopathy.

Material: peripheral blood mononuclear cells (PBMCs), obtained at new diagnosis, from a patient treated with antithyroid drugs. These receptors were collected from a woman between 18 and 29 years old with Graves disease.

This clonotype has at least ten counts. The V call is TRBV28, the J call TRBJ2-5, with TRBD2 as a possible D gene (6 bases). In germline, CDR1 is MDHEN, CDR2 SYDVKM. V was cut by 10 bases and J by 0 bases, with 15 bases left in between. The CDR3 is 14 amino acids. CDR3 sequence: CATRASVNQETQYF. The CDR3 nucleotides read TGTGCCACCCGCGCTAGCGTTAACCAAGAGACCCAGTACTTC.

This chain connects TRBV20-1 to TRBJ1-1; no firm D call. The CDR3 is 12 amino acids. The V and J ends lost 0 bases and 11 bases respectively, with 13 bases between them. Germline V lookup: CDR1 DFQATT, CDR2 SNEGSKA (reference sequence). The CDR3 region has the DNA TGCAGTGCTAGAGATCATCCCAGCGCGGCTTTCTTT. Translating gives CSARDHPSAAFF.

V usage is TRBV18 and J usage is TRBJ1-1; weak D call: TRBD1 (5 bases). The V and J ends lost 1 base and 2 bases respectively, with 17 bases between them. Per germline, CDR1 KGHSH and CDR2 LQKENI. This CDR3 has 17 amino acids. CDR3 sequence: CASSPRAVGTYNTEAFF. The CDR3 DNA follows: TGTGCCAGCTCACCACGGGCCGTAGGGACTTACAACACTGAAGCTTTCTTT.

There are many counts of this clonotype. The rearrangement uses TRBV10-3 and TRBJ1-1; possible D gene TRBD1, 5 bases. This CDR3 has 14 amino acids. CDR1 and CDR2 from the germline V gene are ENHRY and SYGVKD. V was pared by 6 bases and J by 0 bases, with 11 bases between. CDR3 coding DNA: TGTGCCATCAGCCAAGGGACGGTGAACACTGAAGCTTTCTTT. Protein: CAISQGTVNTEAFF.

This clonotype was seen repeatedly, ten times or more. The rearrangement links TRBV28 to TRBJ2-1, with a tentative D call TRBD2 (6 bases). V was clipped by 3 bases and J by 0 bases, with 9 bases between them. Germline values: CDR1 MDHEN, CDR2 SYDVKM. The CDR3 contains 15 residues. The CDR3, as DNA: TGTGCCAGCAGTTTGTTCGGGGGCTCCTACAATGAGCAGTTCTTC. Its protein is CASSLFGGSYNEQFF.

The V gene is TRBV14, the J gene TRBJ2-2; the D is unclear. The CDR3 is 13 residues long. V lost 0 bases to trimming and J lost 5 bases, with 4 bases between them. Germline CDR1 SGHDN, CDR2 FVKESK. CDR3 nucleotide sequence: TGTGCCAGCAGCCAAGACCCGACCGGGGAGCTGTTTTTT. Translating it yields CASSQDPTGELFF. Looking up the rest from reference TRBV14 and TRBJ2-2 gives the full variable domain: EAGVTQFPSHSVIEKGQTVTLRCDPISGHDNLYWYRRVMGKEIKFLLHFVKESKQDESGMPNNRFLAERTGGTYSTLKVQPAELEDSGVYFCASSQDPTGELFFGEGSRLTVL.

This chain connects TRBV2 to TRBJ1-3; 7 positions agree with TRBD1. This CDR3 is 15 amino acids long. Germline V gives CDR1 SNHLY, CDR2 FYNNEI. The J segment lost 4 bases and the V segment lost 4 bases, leaving 7 bases of the junction unmatched. CDR3 amino acids: CASSAGEGAGNTIYF. The CDR3 DNA reads as TGTGCCAGCAGTGCCGGCGAGGGGGCCGGAAACACCATATATTTT.

This clonotype showed up many times. The chain carries TRBV11-3 and TRBJ2-7; 11 bases match TRBD2. In germline, CDR1 is SGHNT, CDR2 YENEEA. Germline trimming cut 5 bases from V and 0 bases from J; bases unmatched to any gene: 15. The CDR3 is 19 amino acids. The CDR3 nucleotides read TGTGCCAGCAGCGCTACGGGACTAGCGGCACCCAATGCCTCCTACGAGCAGTACTTC. Translation: CASSATGLAAPNASYEQYF.

This clonotype was recorded many times. This chain connects TRBV7-9 to TRBJ2-1, with 12 bases that match TRBD2. This CDR3 has 14 residues. The junction had 5 bases not matched to a gene; V was cut back by 6 bases and J by 8 bases. Germline V gene sequence: CDR1 SEHNR, CDR2 FQNEAQ (reference sequence). The CDR3 region has the DNA TGTGCCAGCAGGAAGACTAGCGGGAGCGATGAGCAGTTCTTC. This gives the protein CASRKTSGSDEQFF.

This chain uses TRBV28 with TRBJ2-4; 10 nucleotides match TRBD2. J lost 9 bases, V lost 4 bases, and 12 bases had no gene match. The CDR3 consists of 16 residues. Germline V gene lookup returns CDR1 MDHEN and CDR2 SYDVKM. CDR3 sequence (DNA): TGTGCCAGCAGTTCTCCCCCTAGCGGGGGCGCGGGCATTCAGTACTTC. Translation gives CASSSPPSGGAGIQYF.

This clonotype was counted at least ten times. The rearrangement links TRBV12-3 or TRBV12-4 to TRBJ2-7; tentative D call: TRBD2 (7 bases). The CDR3 totals 14 residues. Between the trimmed V and J ends, which lost 0 bases and 5 bases, there was a span of 11 bases. As DNA, the CDR3 is TGTGCCAGCAGTTTAGCGGGGGGGCCCAACGAGCAGTACTTC. This codes for CASSLAGGPNEQYF.

This clonotype has just a few counts. CDR3 sequence (DNA): TGTGCCAGCAGCTTTGGCGGCCCCAACACCGGGGAGCTGTTTTTT. Amino acids: CASSFGGPNTGELFF. This rearrangement joins TRBV11-1 to TRBJ2-2; D is unclear. In germline, CDR1 is SGHAT, CDR2 FQDESV (reference sequence). The CDR3 spans 15 residues. The V end was cut by 3 bases, the J end by 2 bases, with 10 bases between.

This clonotype was picked up a small number of times. The V call is TRBV12-3 or TRBV12-4, the J call TRBJ2-6; 7 nucleotides match TRBD1. The CDR3 spans 16 residues. J lost 0 bases, V lost 8 bases, and 7 bases had no gene match. DNA of the CDR3: TGTGCCAGCGGCCCGGGACAGTACTCTGGGGCCAACGTCCTGACTTTC. Translating gives CASGPGQYSGANVLTF.

This clonotype was found a few times. V gene TRBV11-2 combines with J gene TRBJ1-3; D gene unclear. Germline loops: CDR1 SGHAT, CDR2 FQNNGV. The CDR3 extends over 16 amino acids. V lost 0 bases and J lost 0, with 9 bases in between. The CDR3 reads CASSLEQEDSGNTIYF. CDR3 DNA sequence: TGTGCCAGCAGCTTAGAGCAGGAAGACTCTGGAAACACCATATATTTT.

About this clonotype: A much larger clone is a single base away; this may be a read error. V and J are TRBV7-2 and TRBJ2-3; TRBD1 matches at 7 bases. The CDR3 runs 17 residues. CDR1 and CDR2 (germline): SGHTA, FQGNSA. J lost 1 base, V lost 5 bases, and 12 bases had no gene match. This chain's CDR3 is CASSPTSTGVGTDTQYF. The DNA of the CDR3 is TGTGCCAGCAGCCCGACCTCTACAGGGGTAGGCACAGATACGCAGTATTTT.

A word on this clonotype: This may come from a read error, since a much larger clone is one base off. The chain couples TRBV6-2 or TRBV6-3 to TRBJ2-3; D is ambiguous. The CDR3 is 13 residues long. Germline values: CDR1 MNHEY, CDR2 SVGEGT. CDR3 sequence: CASSTGLPDTQCF. CDR3 in DNA: TGTGCCAGCAGTACGGGTTTACCAGATACGCAGTGTTTT.

This clonotype was seen repeatedly, ten times or more. V and J are TRBV9 and TRBJ2-7, with TRBD2 identical over 10 bases. The CDR3 sequence is 16 residues long. The V and J ends lost 4 bases and 4 bases, in that order; junction bases with no gene match: 11. Germline V lookup: CDR1 SGDLS, CDR2 YYNGEE. The DNA of the CDR3 is TGTGCCAGCAGCCCACACGGGCCTAGCGGGAGTTACGAGCAGTACTTC. This translates into CASSPHGPSGSYEQYF.

This clonotype has at least ten counts. The chain is built from TRBV20-1 and TRBJ2-1; 9 bases are a match to TRBD2. Germline trimming cut 1 base from V and 7 bases from J; bases unmatched to any gene: 8. In germline, CDR1 is DFQATT, CDR2 SNEGSKA (reference sequence). CDR3 length: 15 amino acids. The CDR3 region is CSARVIAGAGNEQFF. The DNA of the CDR3 is TGCAGTGCTAGAGTCATAGCGGGGGCGGGTAATGAGCAGTTCTTC.

V gene TRBV5-1 combines with J gene TRBJ1-3, with no clear D. V shed 7 bases and J shed 0 bases, with 17 bases lying between them. Germline V gene lookup returns CDR1 SGHRS and CDR2 YFSETQ. The CDR3 length is 16 residues. CDR3 DNA sequence: TGCGCCAGCCGCCTGGACGCCCGGAACTCTGGAAACACCATATATTTT. This codes for CASRLDARNSGNTIYF.

This clonotype was detected many times. The rearrangement links TRBV6-5 to TRBJ1-1, with TRBD1 identical over 7 bases. V gave up 2 bases and J gave up 0 bases; unmatched junction bases: 3. Germline V gives CDR1 MNHEY, CDR2 SVGAGI. The CDR3 contains 15 residues. CDR3 in DNA: TGTGCCAGCAGTTACCCAGGGACAGTGAACACTGAAGCTTTCTTT. As protein: CASSYPGTVNTEAFF.